Following are 11 T cell receptor beta chains from one sample sequenced in a study of siplizumab effects on memory and regulatory T cells (dated by TCRdb to between 2018 and 2021). The library was built by means of the immunoSEQ multiplex PCR assay. In TCRdb, the immuneACCESS table is reduced to in-frame sequences with V and J assigned. These tables do not hold every clone; where another copy was compared, an unresolved V gene accounts for under half, and the others remain unexplained. The sample table contains approximately 120,000 clones; only one count was recorded for around 92% of them. The biggest ten clones account for around 0.73% of the sample. Sequencing was carried out using Tregs sorted from blood. The receptors come from a human donor in good health.

The chain's CDR3 is CASSGVGELFF. DNA of the CDR3: TGCGCCAGCAGCGGGGTTGGGGAGCTGTTTTTT. The V and J genes are TRBV4-1 and TRBJ2-2; D is ambiguous. The V and J ends lost 5 bases and 8 bases respectively, with 6 bases between them. Per germline, CDR1 MGHRA and CDR2 YSYEKL. There are 11 residues in the CDR3.

Regarding this clone: This same CDR3 is encoded by further DNA sequences in the sample. The rearrangement joins TRBV20-1 to TRBJ2-5, with unresolved D. Looked up from germline, CDR1 is DFQATT and CDR2 is SNEGSKA (reference sequence). Trimming stripped 1 base from V and 4 bases from J, with 1 base between. The CDR3 is 10 amino acids. The CDR3 DNA reads as TGCAGTGCTAGAGTAGAGACCCAGTACTTC. This encodes CSARVETQYF.

Comment on this clone: The junction departs from germline at one end; a sequencing error may be responsible. The CDR3 reads CARSGLAEETQYF. CDR3 bases: TGTGCCAGAAGTGGACTAGCGGAAGAGACCCAGTACTTC. This rearrangement joins TRBV2 to TRBJ2-5; 10 bases map to TRBD2. This CDR3 has 13 amino acids. Germline values: CDR1 SNHLY, CDR2 FYNNEI.

V and J are TRBV6-6 and TRBJ1-1; 8 bases are shared with TRBD1. Germline V gene sequence: CDR1 MNHNY, CDR2 SVGAGI (reference sequence). Trimming at V came to 2 bases and at J to 7 bases, leaving 6 bases not matched to a gene. The CDR3 has 14 amino acids. CDR3 sequence (DNA): TGTGCCAGCAGTTACGGACAGGGCGAAATTGAAGCTTTCTTT. The encoded protein is CASSYGQGEIEAFF.

The genes are TRBV11-2 and TRBJ2-7, with 8 bases lining up with TRBD1. Germline V gene sequence: CDR1 SGHAT, CDR2 FQNNGV. The CDR3 consists of 15 residues. Trimming removed 3 bases from V and 5 bases from J; junction bases left unmatched: 9. The chain's CDR3 is CASSFLSDRVNEQYF. The CDR3 region has the DNA TGTGCCAGCAGCTTTCTTTCGGACAGGGTAAACGAGCAGTACTTC.

In its sample, this clone was seen once. This chain joins TRBV25-1 and TRBJ2-1; D gene unclear. In germline, CDR1 is MGHDK, CDR2 SYGVNS. The CDR3 is 16 residues long. V was cut by 3 bases and J by 7 bases, with 19 bases left in between. The DNA for the CDR3 is TGTGCCAGCAGTGACCTAGGGATTATTAGCCCGAATGAGCAGTTCTTC. As protein: CASSDLGIISPNEQFF.

The rearrangement links TRBV6-1 to TRBJ1-6; the D gene is possibly TRBD1 (6 bases). V was pared by 4 bases and J by 8 bases, with 18 bases between. From germline, CDR1 is MNHNS and CDR2 SASEGT. This CDR3 comprises 16 residues. This CDR3 is CASSVTGGWIYSPLHF. CDR3 in DNA: TGTGCCAGCAGTGTGACAGGTGGGTGGATTTATTCACCCCTCCACTTT.

This chain links TRBV6-6 with TRBJ2-2, with 12 bases aligning to TRBD1. The CDR3 has 16 amino acids. J lost 0 bases, V lost 7 bases, and 3 bases had no gene match. Germline V lookup: CDR1 MNHNY, CDR2 SVGAGI (reference sequence). CDR3 in amino acids: CASMGQGASNTGELFF. The CDR3 nucleotides are TGTGCCAGCATGGGACAGGGGGCATCGAACACCGGGGAGCTGTTTTTT.

The chain has TRBV5-8 and TRBJ1-5; D remains ambiguous. Germline V CDR1 and CDR2: SGHTS, YDEGEE. The V end was cut by 4 bases, the J end by 6 bases, with 11 bases between. The CDR3 covers 13 residues. The CDR3 DNA follows: TGTGCCAGCAGCCAGGTACCGTTTCAGCCCCAGCATTTT. Translating it yields CASSQVPFQPQHF.

This chain uses TRBV29-1 with TRBJ1-2; perhaps TRBD1 as D (5 bases). V lost 4 bases to trimming and J lost 5 bases, with 11 bases between them. Germline V CDR1 and CDR2: SQVTM, ANQGSEA. The CDR3 contains 12 residues. The CDR3 DNA follows: TGCAGCGTTGCATGGGGGTGGTATGGCTACACCTTC. It specifies CSVAWGWYGYTF.

The chain carries TRBV2 and TRBJ2-7; D perhaps matches TRBD1 (5 bases). The CDR3 is 12 amino acids. Germline CDR1 is SNHLY and CDR2 is FYNNEI. V lost 7 bases and J 5 bases, leaving 12 bases between the germline ends. CDR3 bases: TGTGCCAGCACGGCTAGGGGAAACGAGCAGTACTTC. This codes for CASTARGNEQYF.